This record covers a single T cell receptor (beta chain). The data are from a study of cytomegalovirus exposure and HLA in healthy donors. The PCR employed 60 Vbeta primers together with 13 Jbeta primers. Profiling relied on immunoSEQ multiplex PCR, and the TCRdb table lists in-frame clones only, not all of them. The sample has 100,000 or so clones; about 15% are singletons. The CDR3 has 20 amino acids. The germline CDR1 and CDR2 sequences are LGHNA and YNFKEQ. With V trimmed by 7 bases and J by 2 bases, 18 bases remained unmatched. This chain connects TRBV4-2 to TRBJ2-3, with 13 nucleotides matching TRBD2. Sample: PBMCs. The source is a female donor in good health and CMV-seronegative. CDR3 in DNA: TGTGCCAGCACCCACATCGGGACTAGCGGGGACCTCCGGCACACAGATACGCAGTATTTT. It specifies CASTHIGTSGDLRHTDTQYF.